The TCR beta chain under discussion was sequenced for a study of T cell responses to AZD1222 COVID-19 vaccine. Comments on this clone: Its matching antigen is unknown.

The data were produced by immunoSEQ multiplex PCR, yet TCRdb's version contains in-frame clones alone and is incomplete. The sample lists some 110,000 clones, more than 75% occurring once. Overall study results and limits: There were repertoire samples only from the period after the peak T cell response. Across the whole spike, CD4 TCRs peaked at regions 160-218 and 743-854.

The sequences come from peripheral blood, collected on day 0 of AZD1222 vaccination. This receptor was taken from an adult in good health.

The DNA for the CDR3 is TGTGCCAGCAGCGATCCTCCGGGACCCACAGATACGCAGTATTTT. Amino acids: CASSDPPGPTDTQYF. The rearrangement uses TRBV9 and TRBJ2-3, with D possibly called TRBD1 or TRBD2 (5 bases each). Between the trimmed V and J ends, which lost 3 bases and 2 bases, there was a span of 13 bases. Germline CDR1 reads SGDLS; CDR2 reads YYNGEE. There are 15 residues in the CDR3. Variable domain in full (rest from reference TRBV9 and TRBJ2-3): DSGVTQTPKHLITATGQRVTLRCSPRSGDLSVYWYQQSLDQGLQFLIQYYNGEERAKGNILERFSAQQFPDLHSELNLSSLELGDSALYFCASSDPPGPTDTQYFGPGTRLTVL.